This T cell receptor beta chain emerged from a study of T-cell memory formation after mild COVID-19. Study-level information: Clusters were largely donor specific.

TCRalpha and TCRbeta libraries used 5'RACE with constant-segment primers and UMIs. TCRdb reprocessed the 5' RACE reads via MiXCR and lists one record per CDR3 protein. Here the sample spans about 440,000 distinct CDR3 sequences, roughly 20% being singletons. Notes on the study in general: Most CD4+ clones that shrank were in CM and EM, while CD8+ ones turned up in EMRA.

This clonotype was found once. What it recognizes is unknown. Sequenced: PBMCs or a T cell subset sorted from them (not recorded which). This TCR was sampled from an adult woman who had mild COVID-19 (a few samples of this study predate the infection). Cell type and time point are not known.

DNA for the CDR3: TGTGCCAGCAACCGGAACCCGGCATCAGTATATGACGATGGCTACACCTTC. It translates to CASNRNPASVYDDGYTF. The chain recombines TRBV7-2 with TRBJ1-2; the D is unclear. V shed 7 bases and J shed 6 bases, with 27 bases lying between them. Germline CDR1 reads SGHTA; CDR2 reads FQGNSA. The CDR3 contains 17 residues.